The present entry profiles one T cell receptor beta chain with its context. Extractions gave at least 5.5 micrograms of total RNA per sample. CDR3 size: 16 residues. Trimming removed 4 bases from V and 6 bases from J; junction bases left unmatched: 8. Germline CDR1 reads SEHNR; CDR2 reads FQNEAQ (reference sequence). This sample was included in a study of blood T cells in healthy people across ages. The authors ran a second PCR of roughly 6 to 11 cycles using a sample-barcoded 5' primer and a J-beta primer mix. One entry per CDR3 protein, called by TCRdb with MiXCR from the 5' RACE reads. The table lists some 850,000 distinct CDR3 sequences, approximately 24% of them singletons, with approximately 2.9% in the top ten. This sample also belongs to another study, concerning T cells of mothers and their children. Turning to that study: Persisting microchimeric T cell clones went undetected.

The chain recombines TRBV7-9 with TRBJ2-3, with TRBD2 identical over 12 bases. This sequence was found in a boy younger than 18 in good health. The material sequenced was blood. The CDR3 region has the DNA TGTGCCAGCAGCTCTGGACTAGCGGGGCCTTGGGATACGCAGTATTTT. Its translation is CASSSGLAGPWDTQYF.